Below are 25 T cell receptor beta chains sequenced from a single sample in a study of shared clonotypes between healthy human individuals (dated by TCRdb to about 2020). Receptor amplification or capture employed the immunoSEQ multiplex PCR assay. Entries here come from immuneACCESS through TCRdb and include only in-frame sequences with V and J called. Some clones fail to appear in such tables; in the studies checked, an unresolved V gene covers under half of the shortfall, and the cause of the remainder is unknown. The sample contains hundreds of thousands of clones, 74% of them found a single time. The ten top clones hold about a tenth of the sample. What was sequenced was memory CD4+ T cells sorted from blood. What the cell subset or site label conveys for this sample: CD45RA-negative fraction. These receptors originate from a man between 25 and 39 years old in good health.

The rearrangement links TRBV6-1 to TRBJ1-2; weak D call: TRBD1 (6 bases). This CDR3 is built from 13 residues. From germline, CDR1 is MNHNS and CDR2 SASEGT. V lost 7 bases to trimming and J lost 1 base, with 10 bases between them. DNA for the CDR3: TGTGCCAGCACGTTGGACAGTAACTATGGCTACACCTTC. Translated, it gives CASTLDSNYGYTF.

The chain couples TRBV18 to TRBJ2-4; TRBD1 matches 9 bases. J gave up 4 bases and V 5 bases, and 3 bases lay outside the gene matches. The CDR3 is 14 residues long. The germline V gene has CDR1 KGHSH and CDR2 LQKENI. The chain's CDR3 is CASSTGQGKNIQYF. The CDR3 DNA is TGTGCCAGCTCAACCGGACAGGGGAAAAACATTCAGTACTTC.

This chain joins TRBV6-1 and TRBJ2-3; 8 bases line up with TRBD1. Unmatched junction bases numbered 10, after V lost 11 bases and J lost 6 bases. Germline V gene lookup returns CDR1 MNHNS and CDR2 SASEGT. There are 13 residues in the CDR3. The CDR3 coding sequence is TGTGCCGGTCGGACAGGGCATTCGGATACGCAGTATTTT. It is translated as CAGRTGHSDTQYF.

This clone was detected only once. The V call is TRBV6-1, the J call TRBJ2-1; 7 bases align to TRBD1. V lost 1 base, J lost 16 bases, and 13 bases stayed unmatched. Germline CDR1 is MNHNS and CDR2 is SASEGT. The CDR3 contains 14 residues. This CDR3 reads CASSEDRGRAGAFF. CDR3 in DNA: TGTGCCAGCAGTGAAGACAGGGGTCGGGCCGGCGCCTTCTTC.

The rearrangement joins TRBV19 to TRBJ2-2; no clear D gene. Trimming left V 10 bases short and J 6 bases short, with 18 bases between. The germline CDR1 and CDR2 sequences are LNHDA and SQIVND (reference sequence). The CDR3 runs to 14 residues. The CDR3 is CATHQSMVAGELFF. In DNA, the CDR3 is TGTGCCACCCACCAGTCGATGGTGGCCGGGGAGCTGTTTTTT.

This clone was seen a handful of times. The genes are TRBV18 and TRBJ1-5, with D possibly TRBD1 on 5 matching bases. CDR1 is KGHSH, CDR2 LQKENI, per germline. The CDR3 extends over 16 amino acids. The V gene lost 6 bases and the J gene lost 2 bases, with 17 bases spanning the gap. The CDR3: CASSRDGAKGNQPQHF. The CDR3 DNA reads TGTGCCAGCTCCAGGGACGGAGCTAAGGGCAATCAGCCCCAGCATTTT.

This sequence joins TRBV10-1 and TRBJ2-1, with D maybe TRBD1 (6 bases). The CDR3 has 14 residues. Germline loops: CDR1 WNHNN, CDR2 SYGVQD (reference sequence). Deletions cut 0 bases from V and 5 bases from J, with 8 bases between. The CDR3 spells CASSESGDNNEQFF. CDR3 nucleotides: TGCGCCAGCAGTGAGTCGGGGGACAACAATGAGCAGTTCTTC.

The chain recombines TRBV25-1 with TRBJ1-5, with 7 nucleotides matching TRBD1. The CDR3 is made up of 13 amino acids. Germline values: CDR1 MGHDK, CDR2 SYGVNS. Trimming took 3 bases from V and 7 from J; bases not matched to a gene: 3. CDR3 in amino acids: CASSDAGGQPQHF. The CDR3 region has the DNA TGTGCCAGCAGTGATGCAGGGGGGCAGCCCCAGCATTTT.

This clone was detected only a few times. The chain uses TRBV18 and TRBJ2-1; 9 bases align to TRBD2. The germline V gene has CDR1 KGHSH and CDR2 LQKENI. Unmatched junction bases numbered 4, after V lost 0 bases and J lost 7 bases. The CDR3 length is 15 residues. DNA for the CDR3: TGTGCCAGCTCACCACCTAGCGGGAGTAAGAATGAGCAGTTCTTC. Its translation: CASSPPSGSKNEQFF.

Here the CDR3 DNA reads TGTGCCAGCAGCTTGGTCGCGCGAGGGGGGTCAGGGACAGATACGCAGTATTTT. Protein product: CASSLVARGGSGTDTQYF. The gene calls are TRBV5-4 and TRBJ2-3, with D tentatively TRBD1 or TRBD2 (6 bases each). The CDR3 length is 18 residues. Germline V gene sequence: CDR1 SGHNT, CDR2 YYREEE (reference sequence). V lost 0 bases, J lost 3 bases, and 20 bases lay in between.

This clone was counted many times. The chain couples TRBV29-1 to TRBJ2-7; 8 positions match TRBD1. Per germline, CDR1 SQVTM and CDR2 ANQGSEA. CDR3 size: 20 residues. V lost 3 bases and J lost 1; bases outside the gene matches: 23. The CDR3 DNA reads TGCAGCGTTGATTATAGGATTCCAGGGGGCGCGGGGCGAGTATCCTACGAGCAGTACTTC. This encodes CSVDYRIPGGAGRVSYEQYF.

This sequence joins TRBV7-3 and TRBJ2-5; 11 bases are shared with TRBD2. V trimming: 3 bases; J trimming: 7 bases; junction bases outside the gene matches: 7. Germline V gene sequence: CDR1 SGHTA, CDR2 FQGTGA. The CDR3 length is 15 residues. The DNA of the CDR3 is TGTGCCAGCAGCTTTATTAGCGGGAGGGCCGGGACCCAGTACTTC. Encoded protein: CASSFISGRAGTQYF.

The chain has TRBV19 and TRBJ1-1; no firm D call. Germline CDR1 reads LNHDA; CDR2 reads SQIVND (reference sequence). The CDR3 contains 14 residues. Trimming left V 3 bases short and J 1 base short, with 9 bases between. The CDR3 reads CASSILGRNTEAFF. CDR3 coding DNA: TGTGCCAGTAGTATCCTCGGAAGGAACACTGAAGCTTTCTTT. The full variable domain, with the rest looked up from reference TRBV19 and TRBJ1-1, is DGGITQSPKYLFRKEGQNVTLSCEQNLNHDAMYWYRQDPGQGLRLIYYSQIVNDFQKGDIAEGYSVSREKKESFPLTVTSAQKNPTAFYLCASSILGRNTEAFFGQGTRLTVV.

Only a few counts were recorded for this clone. The chain combines TRBV5-1 with TRBJ2-1; TRBD2 matches 11 bases. With V trimmed by 6 bases and J by 5 bases, 13 bases remained unmatched. The germline CDR1 and CDR2 sequences are SGHRS and YFSETQ. This CDR3 is built from 17 residues. The CDR3 DNA follows: TGCGCCAGCACTCTCCAGGTGGTAGCGGGAGGGAACAATGAGCAGTTCTTC. This sequence encodes CASTLQVVAGGNNEQFF. Full variable domain (outside the CDR3, taken from reference TRBV5-1 and TRBJ2-1): KAGVTQTPRYLIKTRGQQVTLSCSPISGHRSVSWYQQTPGQGLQFLFEYFSETQRNKGNFPGRFSGRQFSNSRSEMNVSTLELGDSALYLCASTLQVVAGGNNEQFFGPGTRLTVL.

The chain links TRBV6-5 to TRBJ1-4; D not certain. Germline V gene data show CDR1 as MNHEY and CDR2 as SVGAGI. CDR3 length equals 13 residues. V was clipped by 4 bases and J by 10 bases, with 13 bases between them. CDR3 DNA: TGTGCCAGCAGTTCAGCCAGGACTGGAAAACTGTTTTTT. This encodes CASSSARTGKLFF.

CDR3: CASSLRTGPSEQYF. The CDR3 DNA sequence: TGTGCCAGCAGCTTGCGGACAGGACCTAGTGAGCAGTACTTC. The chain uses TRBV5-5 and TRBJ2-7; 7 bases align to TRBD1. The V and J ends lost 1 base and 7 bases, in that order; junction bases with no gene match: 8. The CDR3 sequence is 14 residues long. The germline V gene encodes CDR1 SGHKS and CDR2 YYEKEE (reference sequence).

The chain couples TRBV2 to TRBJ1-2; TRBD1 aligns across 9 bases. With V trimmed by 4 bases and J by 6 bases, 9 bases remained unmatched. This CDR3 region has 15 residues. The V gene's germline CDR1 is SNHLY and CDR2 FYNNEI. Here the CDR3 reads CASSGGGTGTHGYTF. As DNA, the CDR3 is TGTGCCAGCAGTGGGGGGGGGACAGGGACTCATGGCTACACCTTC.

The chain employs TRBV18 and TRBJ2-5; D possibly uses TRBD1 or TRBD2 (6 bases each). The CDR3 spans 16 residues. Germline loops: CDR1 KGHSH, CDR2 LQKENI. The ends were cut back, 1 base at V and 2 bases at J, with 14 bases in the middle. The CDR3 sequence is CASSPRGGQGQETQYF. The CDR3 DNA reads TGTGCCAGCTCACCACGGGGAGGTCAGGGGCAAGAGACCCAGTACTTC.

V gene TRBV10-3 combines with J gene TRBJ2-7; unclear D gene. Germline loops: CDR1 ENHRY, CDR2 SYGVKD. Trimming stripped 2 bases from V and 2 bases from J, with 1 base between. The CDR3 totals 11 residues. The CDR3 loop reads CAISEAYEQYF. The CDR3 nucleotides are TGTGCCATCAGTGAGGCCTACGAGCAGTACTTC.

The V and J genes are TRBV11-2 and TRBJ1-4, with D unclear. This CDR3 region has 14 residues. V was pared by 7 bases and J by 10 bases, with 19 bases between. CDR1 is SGHAT and CDR2 is FQNNGV in the germline V gene. CDR3 DNA sequence: TGTGCCAGCACCCACATCCCGGGAGACGGAAAACTGTTTTTT. Translation gives CASTHIPGDGKLFF.

The sample holds a few counts of this clone. The V gene is TRBV25-1, the J gene TRBJ2-1; a possible D gene is TRBD2 (6 bases). The CDR3 sequence is 16 residues long. Trimming took 2 bases from V and 3 from J, leaving 14 bases between them. The V gene's germline CDR1 is MGHDK and CDR2 SYGVNS. The CDR3 DNA sequence: TGTGCCAGCAGTGAAGGGGGGTGGGTGGTCTACAATGAGCAGTTCTTC. Residues: CASSEGGWVVYNEQFF.

The rearrangement joins TRBV7-3 to TRBJ1-2; D possibly corresponds to TRBD1 (6 bases). The CDR3 covers 13 residues. Germline CDR1 and CDR2: SGHTA and FQGTGA. V lost 4 bases and J 7 bases, leaving 13 bases between the germline ends. The CDR3 nucleotides read TGTGCCAGCAGCTCCGAACCAGGGGTTGGCTACACCTTC. Its protein is CASSSEPGVGYTF.

This chain links TRBV14 with TRBJ2-2, with D tentatively TRBD2 (5 bases). CDR1 SGHDN and CDR2 FVKESK come from the germline V gene. The CDR3 has 16 residues. The V end lost 0 bases, the J end lost 0 bases, and 8 bases lay between the germline ends. CDR3 in DNA: TGTGCCAGCAGCCAAGAATTAGCGTCGAACACCGGGGAGCTGTTTTTT. It is translated as CASSQELASNTGELFF.

The chain has TRBV2 and TRBJ1-1, with D unclear. Per the germline V gene, CDR1 is SNHLY and CDR2 is FYNNEI. V lost 3 bases, J lost 6 bases, and 11 bases lay in between. CDR3 length: 13 amino acids. CDR3 coding DNA: TGTGCCAGCAGTGATTCAGCGGGTTCTGAAGCTTTCTTT. Translation: CASSDSAGSEAFF.

This clone occurred once. This sequence joins TRBV6-5 and TRBJ2-7; D possibly corresponds to TRBD2 (6 bases). This CDR3 spans 14 amino acids. The V end lost 4 bases, the J end lost 6 bases, and 16 bases lay between the germline ends. From germline, CDR1 is MNHEY and CDR2 SVGAGI. The CDR3 coding sequence is TGTGCCAGCAGTTCCACGACTAGTTCGGCCGAGCAGTACTTC. This codes for CASSSTTSSAEQYF.